The 10 T cell receptor beta chains in this list originate from one sample, sequenced in a study of blood T cell repertoires in COVID-19 (dated by TCRdb to 2018 to 2021). Libraries were prepared through the immunoSEQ multiplex PCR assay. Drawn from immuneACCESS, this table holds only the in-frame rearrangements with V and J called that TCRdb kept. Clones are partly lost; checked studies trace under half to an unresolved V gene and leave the rest unexplained. Across this sample there are about 230,000 clones, with approximately 80% seen only once. The ten largest account for less than 2% of the sample. The sample taken for sequencing was PBMCs or T cells enriched from blood (not recorded which). The source of these receptors is a man aged 60 to 75 who had recovered from COVID-19.

J is TRBJ1-6 and V is TRBV30; D is unresolved. The V and J ends lost 3 bases and 8 bases respectively, with 23 bases between them. Germline-derived CDR1 and CDR2 are GTSNPN and SVGIG (reference sequence). The CDR3 is 17 amino acids. The CDR3 sequence is CAWSLPTLRHEDSPLHF. The CDR3 DNA reads as TGTGCCTGGAGCTTGCCCACATTAAGGCATGAGGATTCACCCCTCCACTTT.

Only one count was recorded for this clone. In DNA, the CDR3 is TGTGCCAGCTCACCACCGGAGAGGGCAAGCGAAAAACTGTTTTTT. It translates to CASSPPERASEKLFF. The chain links TRBV18 to TRBJ1-4; D remains unclear. The length of the CDR3 is 15 residues. V lost 0 bases to trimming and J lost 8 bases, with 13 bases between them. CDR1 and CDR2 (germline): KGHSH, LQKENI.

The chain links TRBV19 to TRBJ1-3; the D gene is possibly TRBD1 (5 bases). The CDR3 has 14 residues. The V gene's germline CDR1 is LNHDA and CDR2 SQIVND (reference sequence). V was cut by 3 bases and J by 1 base, with 7 bases left in between. The CDR3 region has the DNA TGTGCCAGTAGTATCACAGGATCTGGAAACACCATATATTTT. Translation gives CASSITGSGNTIYF.

The table lists this clone with a few counts. The chain combines TRBV19 with TRBJ1-5; maybe TRBD1 (6 bases). Germline V CDR1 and CDR2: LNHDA, SQIVND (reference sequence). The CDR3 runs to 13 residues. V lost 6 bases and J 3 bases, leaving 9 bases between the germline ends. The CDR3 DNA sequence: TGTGCCAGTAGGAGGGACAACAATCAGCCCCAGCATTTT. It is translated as CASRRDNNQPQHF.

V is TRBV6-5 and J is TRBJ2-7; 9 nucleotides agree with TRBD1. The CDR3 covers 16 residues. Trimming at V came to 2 bases and at J to 4 bases, leaving 9 bases not matched to a gene. Germline V gives CDR1 MNHEY, CDR2 SVGAGI. The CDR3 DNA reads as TGTGCCAGCAGTTACGGGCGGACAGGGGAGAGGTACGAGCAGTACTTC. Protein sequence: CASSYGRTGERYEQYF.

The chain is built from TRBV12-3 or TRBV12-4 and TRBJ1-6; D not certain. This CDR3 region has 13 residues. The V and J ends lost 10 bases and 8 bases respectively, with 15 bases between them. DNA for the CDR3: TGTGCCATCCAGGAACAGATGGATTCACCCCTCCACTTT. Translation gives CAIQEQMDSPLHF.

This clone was seen only a few times. This chain uses TRBV29-1 with TRBJ1-5, with D hard to call. Trimming removed 3 bases at V and 4 bases at J, with 10 bases between. The CDR3 has 13 residues. Germline V gene lookup returns CDR1 SQVTM and CDR2 ANQGSEA. The CDR3 DNA reads TGCAGCGTTGAGATGGGCTATAATCAGCCCCAGCATTTT. Translating it yields CSVEMGYNQPQHF.

The chain couples TRBV10-3 to TRBJ1-1, with D tentatively TRBD1 (6 bases). Germline V gene lookup returns CDR1 ENHRY and CDR2 SYGVKD. This CDR3 region has 12 residues. The ends were cut back, 3 bases at V and 8 bases at J, with 10 bases in the middle. The CDR3 here is CAISDRQDEAFF. The CDR3 nucleotides are TGTGCCATCAGTGACCGACAGGACGAAGCTTTCTTT.

CDR3 sequence reads: CASSLRTGGLAGELFF. The CDR3 DNA reads TGTGCCAGCAGCCTCCGGACAGGGGGCTTGGCCGGGGAGCTGTTTTTT. The V gene is TRBV11-1, the J gene TRBJ2-2; 11 nucleotides line up with TRBD1. V trimming: 5 bases; J trimming: 6 bases; junction bases outside the gene matches: 8. The CDR3 length is 16 residues. Germline-derived CDR1 and CDR2 are SGHAT and FQDESV (reference sequence).

The chain recombines TRBV6-5 with TRBJ2-7, with 8 bases that match TRBD1. The CDR3 has 15 residues. With 6 bases clipped from V and 2 bases from J, the junction kept 9 bases outside the gene matches. Germline-derived CDR1 and CDR2 are MNHEY and SVGAGI. The CDR3 region is CASRPRQGRPYEQYF. Here the CDR3 DNA reads TGTGCCAGCAGGCCCCGACAGGGGAGGCCCTACGAGCAGTACTTC.